This T cell receptor beta chain was sequenced during a study of blood T cell repertoires in COVID-19. This clone was detected only a few times. V trimming: 6 bases; J trimming: 4 bases; junction bases outside the gene matches: 10. Germline loops: CDR1 MDHEN, CDR2 SYDVKM. The CDR3 is made up of 15 amino acids. As processed by the authors: For nucleated cells, counts were estimated from reference gene primer amplification. Here immunoSEQ multiplex PCR was the method, and the copy in TCRdb shows in-frame clones only, minus some. V, J and clone size are taken as reported in that table, and D and trimming were inferred from the DNA itself. The sample consists of roughly 84,000 clones, 60% to 80% of them appearing once.

The receptor was derived from a woman in her 50s with acute or convalescent COVID-19. What was sequenced was peripheral blood. The J gene is TRBJ2-7, the V gene TRBV28, with 9 bases identical to TRBD1. The CDR3 spells CASRLPGQGGYEQYF. The CDR3 DNA reads TGTGCCAGCAGGCTACCGGGACAGGGTGGGTACGAGCAGTACTTC.